This T cell receptor (beta chain) was sequenced during a study (dated by TCRdb to between 2014 and 2016). Regarding the complete study: The study set out to test whether tumor-infiltrating Tregs in breast cancer get recruited from blood Tregs or are instead converted in situ from other CD4+ T cell subsets.

With regard to this clonotype: Its antigen is unknown. No clone much larger than this one lies a single base away; base qualities are absent.

Full-length TCR variable regions were amplified by 5' RACE PCR using constant-region reverse primers, and then by semi-nested PCR using Nested Universal Primer A. Using the ReliaPrep RNA Cell Miniprep System, total RNA was extracted, and the SMARTer RACE 5'/3' Kit was then used to reverse transcribe the RNA into 5'RACE-ready cDNA. An Illumina MiSeq was used to sequence the full-length TCR alpha and beta libraries, which had been barcoded with multiplex adaptors. Per the authors' processing: For each of nine subset-tissue groups, sequencing data from the five patients were pooled, and the groups were compared by unsupervised clustering of TCR gene usage. The Morisita-Horn index was used to calculate repertoire similarity, with shared sequences weighted according to their contribution to each repertoire. TCRdb took the public reads, trimmed them with fastp at Q25, ran MiXCR for clone calling and kept in-frame beta chains. Each entry is one CDR3 protein sequence, shown with its most common DNA and genes. In this record, the V and J calls reflect TCRdb's handling and not the investigators' own analysis. The sample yields 50,000 to 75,000 distinct CDR3 sequences; less than 25% were counted once. Of the sample, about 3% falls within the top ten clones.

The CDR3 covers 18 residues, taking in both the cysteine and the phenylalanine. Solely the CDR3 DNA is kept, with 54 bases framed from the first base. What the work shows at the level of the full study, not this receptor alone: The TCR alpha and beta sequences of tumor-infiltrating Tregs showed the greatest overlap with tumor naive CD4+ T cells, followed by blood naive CD4+ T cells. The TCR gene usage of tumor memory CD4+ T cells clustered together with blood and lymph node memory CD4+ cells and with lymph node naive CD4+ cells. Rather than covering whole repertoires, validation in the larger cohort was restricted to a single TCR beta V-J rearrangement.

Memory CD4+ T cells were isolated as CD4+CD45RO+CD25- cells. Tregs, naive and memory CD4+ T cells from tumor, blood and ipsilateral draining lymph nodes of five breast cancer patients underwent full-length TCR alpha and beta sequencing. Tumor tissue, along with lymph nodes from ipsilateral axillary dissection, was perfused with PBS, minced, and then digested using collagenase I and hyaluronidase. Ficoll density gradient centrifugation was used to isolate mononuclear cells from lymph nodes or from more than 40 ml of peripheral blood. Sorted cell populations were confirmed by FACS to exceed 90% purity.

The sequence came from a female donor with breast cancer. Specimen: memory CD4+ T cells sorted from a lymph node. The cell subset or site label for this specimen denotes: memory CD4+ T cells, CD4+CD45RO+CD25-. This chain is built from TRBV21-1 and TRBJ2-1; the D call in the table, TRBD2, was not verified against the DNA. TRBV21-1 is deemed a pseudogene. In nucleotides, the sequence is TGTGCCAGCAGCAAAAGAGAACCCGGGACTAGCGAGGCCAATGAGCAGTTCTTC. This translates into CASSKREPGTSEANEQFF.